This passage covers 29 T cell receptor beta chains from one sample sequenced in a study of CD8 T cells in Susac syndrome. RNA totalling roughly 0.5 to 1 ug underwent reverse transcription with random hexamers. TCRdb itself ran the immunoSEQ multiplex PCR reads through MiXCR, one entry per CDR3 protein. The sample consists of some 120,000 distinct CDR3 sequences, just under 95% of them appearing once. The sample was CD8+ T cells from PBMCs. The source is a human donor in good health.

V is TRBV11-3 and J is TRBJ2-7; 10 bases map to TRBD1. The CDR3 extends over 15 amino acids. Trimming at V came to 5 bases and at J to 1 base, leaving 5 bases not matched to a gene. Germline CDR1 SGHNT, CDR2 YENEEA. The DNA of the CDR3 is TGTGCCAGCAGCAGAAGGGACAGGGGTTCCTACGAGCAGTACTTC. It codes for CASSRRDRGSYEQYF.

As DNA, the CDR3 is TGTGCCAGCAGCCAAGCAGACAGGGGCAGGATGAATGAGCAGTTCTTC. Translated: CASSQADRGRMNEQFF. J is TRBJ2-1 and V is TRBV3-1; 8 bases line up with TRBD1. The CDR3 consists of 16 residues. Trimming removed 1 base from V and 7 bases from J; junction bases left unmatched: 9. Germline CDR1 and CDR2: LGHDT and YNNKEL (reference sequence).

V is TRBV13 and J is TRBJ2-7, with TRBD1 matching over 9 bases. J gave up 3 bases and V 5 bases, and 5 bases lay outside the gene matches. Germline lookup yields CDR1 PRHDT and CDR2 FYEKMQ (reference sequence). The CDR3 is 14 amino acids. CDR3 region: CASSQGTGIYEQYF. In DNA, the CDR3 is TGTGCCAGCAGCCAAGGGACAGGGATCTACGAGCAGTACTTC.

CDR3: CASNPSGGTYEQYF. The CDR3 DNA is TGTGCCAGCAACCCTAGCGGGGGTACCTACGAGCAGTACTTC. This chain connects TRBV6-2 or TRBV6-3 to TRBJ2-7; 10 bases match TRBD2. With V trimmed by 7 bases and J by 2 bases, 5 bases remained unmatched. The CDR3 runs to 14 residues. Germline V gene data show CDR1 as MNHEY and CDR2 as SVGEGT.

The chain couples TRBV20-1 to TRBJ1-5; perhaps TRBD1 as D (6 bases). The CDR3 sequence is 13 residues long. The V end was cut by 5 bases, the J end by 4 bases, with 12 bases between. The germline V gene has CDR1 DFQATT and CDR2 SNEGSKA (reference sequence). The CDR3 nucleotides are TGCAGTGCTTGCACAGGGCCAAATCAGCCCCAGCATTTT. Residues: CSACTGPNQPQHF.

The chain uses TRBV19 and TRBJ1-1, with D perhaps matching TRBD1 (5 bases). V dropped 10 bases and J dropped 4 bases, with 16 bases sitting between them. Looked up from germline, CDR1 is LNHDA and CDR2 is SQIVND (reference sequence). The CDR3 extends over 13 amino acids. CDR3 nucleotide sequence: TGTGCCACTTCAACAGGTCGTAGCACTGAAGCTTTCTTT. Translated, it gives CATSTGRSTEAFF.

The chain employs TRBV5-1 and TRBJ2-2; 7 bases fit TRBD1. V was clipped by 4 bases and J by 0 bases; unmatched bases: 6. The CDR3 is 16 amino acids. Looked up from germline, CDR1 is SGHRS and CDR2 is YFSETQ. The CDR3 coding sequence is TGCGCCAGCAGCGGTACAGGGGACCCGAACACCGGGGAGCTGTTTTTT. This encodes CASSGTGDPNTGELFF.

CDR3 DNA: TGTGCCAGCAGCTCAGGGGTTAGCAATCAGCCCCAGCATTTT. Translated, it gives CASSSGVSNQPQHF. This chain connects TRBV7-8 to TRBJ1-5, with TRBD1 as a possible D gene (6 bases). Germline CDR1 and CDR2: SGHVS and FQNEAQ. The ends were cut back, 4 bases at V and 0 bases at J, with 7 bases in the middle. There are 14 residues in the CDR3.

This chain joins TRBV5-4 and TRBJ2-1; D is perhaps TRBD1 (6 bases). Trimming cost V 1 base and J 5 bases, with 10 bases left between them. From germline, CDR1 is SGHNT and CDR2 YYREEE (reference sequence). This CDR3 spans 14 amino acids. The CDR3: CASSLQSGDNEQFF. DNA of the CDR3: TGTGCCAGCAGCTTGCAATCAGGGGACAATGAGCAGTTCTTC.

Written as DNA, the CDR3 is TGTGCCAGCAGCCAAAAGCGGGGGGGCCGAGAGACCCAGTACTTC. Its translation is CASSQKRGGRETQYF. The chain joins TRBV3-1 to TRBJ2-5; TRBD2 agrees at 10 bases. J lost 4 bases, V lost 2 bases, and 4 bases had no gene match. The CDR3 spans 15 residues. Germline CDR1 is LGHDT and CDR2 is YNNKEL (reference sequence).

The chain employs TRBV9 and TRBJ2-3; 11 bases are a match to TRBD1. Per germline, CDR1 SGDLS and CDR2 YYNGEE. The CDR3 has 15 residues. With V trimmed by 4 bases and J by 3 bases, 4 bases remained unmatched. CDR3 region: CASSPGTGGTDTQYF. DNA for the CDR3: TGTGCCAGCAGCCCCGGGACAGGGGGTACAGATACGCAGTATTTT.

The chain joins TRBV3-1 to TRBJ1-1, with TRBD1 as a possible D gene (6 bases). Germline loops: CDR1 LGHDT, CDR2 YNNKEL (reference sequence). The CDR3 spans 13 residues. Trimming pared 2 bases from V and 8 bases from J, leaving 12 bases between. The CDR3, as DNA: TGTGCCAGCAGCCAATCTGGGCAGGGGGAAGCTTTCTTT. It yields the protein CASSQSGQGEAFF.

This clonotype was seen a handful of times. The CDR3 protein is CASSFSYEQYF. As DNA, the CDR3 is TGTGCCAGCAGCTTCTCCTACGAGCAGTACTTC. This chain joins TRBV7-2 and TRBJ2-7, with D uncertain. CDR3 length: 11 amino acids. CDR1 is SGHTA and CDR2 is FQGNSA in the germline V gene. Deletions cut 3 bases from V and 0 bases from J, with 0 bases between. The full variable domain, rest sourced from reference TRBV7-2 and TRBJ2-7, is GAGVSQSPSNKVTEKGKDVELRCDPISGHTALYWYRQSLGQGLEFLIYFQGNSAPDKSGLPSDRFSAERTGGSVSTLTIQRTQQEDSAVYLCASSFSYEQYFGPGTRLTVT.

V is TRBV30 and J is TRBJ1-1; D not resolved. Germline CDR1 and CDR2: GTSNPN and SVGIG (reference sequence). This CDR3 contains 10 residues. Trimming shortened V by 2 bases and J by 9 bases, and 7 bases separated the two germline ends. The CDR3 is CAWSNTKAFF. The CDR3 DNA is TGTGCCTGGAGTAATACAAAAGCTTTCTTT.

This chain links TRBV7-3 with TRBJ1-1; no firm D call. Between the trimmed V and J ends, which lost 2 bases and 1 base, there was a span of 8 bases. The CDR3 contains 14 residues. Germline CDR1 SGHTA, CDR2 FQGTGA. The CDR3 DNA reads TGTGCCAGCAGCTTAGCAGGACCGAACACTGAAGCTTTCTTT. Translated, it gives CASSLAGPNTEAFF.

This chain uses TRBV5-4 with TRBJ2-7; the D gene is possibly TRBD1 (5 bases). The CDR3 has 15 amino acids. The V and J ends lost 0 bases and 6 bases respectively, with 16 bases between them. CDR1 and CDR2 from the germline V gene are SGHNT and YYREEE (reference sequence). The CDR3 region has the DNA TGTGCCAGCAGCTTGGTGGGTAGGGGCCCCCTCGAGCAGTACTTC. This gives the protein CASSLVGRGPLEQYF.

The chain combines TRBV30 with TRBJ1-2, with D perhaps matching TRBD1 (6 bases). The CDR3 sequence is 14 residues long. Per germline, CDR1 GTSNPN and CDR2 SVGIG (reference sequence). With 4 bases removed from V and 3 bases from J, the gap between germline ends came to 15 bases. Here the CDR3 DNA reads TGTGCCTGGACAGGGACACCTCGGGACTATGGCTACACCTTC. Translated, it gives CAWTGTPRDYGYTF.

V usage is TRBV9 and J usage is TRBJ2-2; 9 bases align to TRBD1. The germline CDR1 and CDR2 sequences are SGDLS and YYNGEE. This CDR3 is built from 16 residues. J gave up 5 bases and V 4 bases, and 9 bases lay outside the gene matches. The DNA for the CDR3 is TGTGCCAGCAGCCCCGCCGGGACAGGGAGAACCGGGGAGCTGTTTTTT. As protein: CASSPAGTGRTGELFF.

The chain links TRBV5-4 to TRBJ2-2; D perhaps matches TRBD1 (6 bases). The germline V gene has CDR1 SGHNT and CDR2 YYREEE (reference sequence). The CDR3 runs to 16 residues. Trimming took off 1 base at V and 1 base at J, with 11 bases between the two ends. CDR3 nucleotide sequence: TGTGCCAGCAGCTTGAAAGAGACAGGGAACACCGGGGAGCTGTTTTTT. This gives the protein CASSLKETGNTGELFF.

V usage is TRBV5-6 and J usage is TRBJ1-1; D uncertain. V lost 4 bases to trimming and J lost 5 bases, with 15 bases between them. Germline lookup yields CDR1 SGHDT and CDR2 YYEEEE. The length of the CDR3 is 14 residues. CDR3 nucleotide sequence: TGTGCCAGCAGCCGACCCCCCGGGGAGACTGAAGCTTTCTTT. It translates to CASSRPPGETEAFF.

The chain couples TRBV7-9 to TRBJ2-3; 10 nucleotides align to TRBD1. Trimming removed 6 bases from V and 4 bases from J; junction bases left unmatched: 7. Germline V gene data show CDR1 as SEHNR and CDR2 as FQNEAQ (reference sequence). The CDR3 spans 15 residues. CDR3 bases: TGTGCCAGCAGTGGCGACAGGGGGCTTCCAGATACGCAGTATTTT. It specifies CASSGDRGLPDTQYF.

The chain couples TRBV18 to TRBJ2-3, with D perhaps being TRBD1 or TRBD2 (5 bases each). Germline V gives CDR1 KGHSH, CDR2 LQKENI. The CDR3 consists of 17 residues. The V end lost 2 bases, the J end lost 2 bases, and 17 bases lay between the germline ends. The CDR3 DNA follows: TGTGCCAGCTCACCAATCATCTCGGTGGGGGACACAGATACGCAGTATTTT. Translation gives CASSPIISVGDTDTQYF.

The chain recombines TRBV29-1 with TRBJ2-1; 8 bases line up with TRBD2. The CDR3 consists of 13 residues. CDR1 is SQVTM, CDR2 ANQGSEA, per germline. J was trimmed by 8 bases and V by 2 bases; bases with no gene match: 5. This CDR3 is CSVETGLADEQFF. In DNA, the CDR3 is TGCAGCGTTGAAACTGGACTAGCCGATGAGCAGTTCTTC.

The V call is TRBV6-2 or TRBV6-3, the J call TRBJ1-1; 9 nucleotides align to TRBD1. This CDR3 is built from 13 residues. Trimming cost V 6 bases and J 8 bases; bases outside gene matches: 7. CDR1 and CDR2 (germline): MNHEY, SVGEGT. CDR3 in amino acids: CASSGQGSWEAFF. CDR3 sequence (DNA): TGTGCCAGCAGCGGACAGGGGAGTTGGGAAGCTTTCTTT.

The chain recombines TRBV20-1 with TRBJ1-2; tentatively, D is TRBD1 (6 bases). Looked up from germline, CDR1 is DFQATT and CDR2 is SNEGSKA (reference sequence). The CDR3 consists of 16 residues. The germline V and J ends were trimmed by 0 bases and 0 bases, with 14 bases remaining between them. The CDR3 region is CSARDGRGRTNYGYTF. The CDR3 DNA follows: TGCAGTGCTAGAGATGGACGGGGGCGAACTAACTATGGCTACACCTTC.

V gene TRBV4-3 combines with J gene TRBJ2-1; a weak D match, TRBD2 (5 bases). The CDR3 covers 17 residues. Looked up from germline, CDR1 is LGHNA and CDR2 is YSLEER. Trimming removed 0 bases from V and 0 bases from J, with 12 bases in between. The CDR3 nucleotides are TGCGCCAGCAGCCAAGAATTAGCGCAGAGCTCCTACAATGAGCAGTTCTTC. It codes for CASSQELAQSSYNEQFF.

As DNA, the CDR3 is TGTGCCAGCAGCCCCCCCCAAGGAGCAGGAGTCTCCTACGAGCAGTACTTC. Translating gives CASSPPQGAGVSYEQYF. The genes are TRBV21-1 and TRBJ2-7; the table's D call TRBD1 went unverified against the DNA. TRBV21-1 is an annotated pseudogene. The CDR3 contains 17 residues.

The chain uses TRBV7-8 and TRBJ2-1, with 7 bases fitting TRBD2. CDR1 is SGHVS, CDR2 FQNEAQ, per germline. CDR3 size: 14 residues. Unmatched junction bases numbered 11, after V lost 5 bases and J lost 10 bases. The CDR3 DNA sequence: TGTGCCAGCAGCCTCCTGGCTCTCGGGGGGGAGCAGTTCTTC. Translating gives CASSLLALGGEQFF.

The V call is TRBV13, the J call TRBJ2-1; possibly TRBD2 for D (6 bases). CDR1 is PRHDT and CDR2 is FYEKMQ in the germline V gene (reference sequence). The V and J ends lost 3 bases and 8 bases respectively, with 17 bases between them. CDR3 length: 15 amino acids. The chain's CDR3 is CASSFGGSARHEQFF. In DNA, the CDR3 is TGTGCCAGCAGCTTTGGGGGGAGTGCCCGGCATGAGCAGTTCTTC.